The 2 T cell receptor beta chains reported below all come from one sample, sequenced in a study of shared clonotypes between healthy human individuals. Sequenced by immunoSEQ multiplex PCR; TCRdb stores in-frame clones only, minus some. The sample has some 2,000,000 clones; about 95% are singletons. Terminally differentiated effector memory CD45RA+ cells were left out of the naive CD8 fraction, which was CD45RO-negative and positively selected for CCR7. Sequenced material: naive CD8+ T cells sorted from blood. The receptor set was obtained from a man aged 18 to 29 in good health.

Points on this clone: The sample contains more than one DNA sequence encoding this CDR3. The rearrangement joins TRBV27 to TRBJ1-6, with D tentatively TRBD1 (6 bases). Germline V CDR1 and CDR2: MNHEY, SMNVEV (reference sequence). V was cut by 0 bases and J by 7 bases, with 7 bases left in between. This CDR3 is 14 amino acids long. CDR3 in DNA: TGTGCCAGCAGTTTATCAGGGGGGAATTCACCCCTCCACTTT. Its translation: CASSLSGGNSPLHF.

This sequence joins TRBV5-4 and TRBJ2-7; D is possibly TRBD2 (5 bases). V lost 3 bases and J lost 6, with 16 bases in between. The CDR3 has 14 amino acids. CDR1 is SGHNT, CDR2 YYREEE, per germline (reference sequence). The DNA for the CDR3 is TGTGCCAGCAGCTCGAGGGATCTCAAGCTCGAGCAGTACTTC. Translating it yields CASSSRDLKLEQYF.